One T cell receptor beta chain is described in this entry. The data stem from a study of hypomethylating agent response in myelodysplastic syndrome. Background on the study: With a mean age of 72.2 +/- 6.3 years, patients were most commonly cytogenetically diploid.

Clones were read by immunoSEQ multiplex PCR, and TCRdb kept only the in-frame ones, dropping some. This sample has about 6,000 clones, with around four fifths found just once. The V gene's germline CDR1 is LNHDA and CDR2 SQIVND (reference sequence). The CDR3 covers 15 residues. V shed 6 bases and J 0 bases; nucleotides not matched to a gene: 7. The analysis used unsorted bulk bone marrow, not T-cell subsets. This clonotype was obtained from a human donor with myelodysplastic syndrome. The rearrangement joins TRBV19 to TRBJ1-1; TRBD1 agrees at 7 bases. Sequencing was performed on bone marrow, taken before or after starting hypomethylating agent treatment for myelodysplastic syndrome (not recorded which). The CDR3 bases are TGTGCCAGTAGAACCGGGACAGCGGTGAACACTGAAGCTTTCTTT. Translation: CASRTGTAVNTEAFF. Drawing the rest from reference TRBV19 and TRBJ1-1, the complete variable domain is DGGITQSPKYLFRKEGQNVTLSCEQNLNHDAMYWYRQDPGQGLRLIYYSQIVNDFQKGDIAEGYSVSREKKESFPLTVTSAQKNPTAFYLCASRTGTAVNTEAFFGQGTRLTVV.